The rows below give T cell receptor beta chains drawn from one sample of a study of beta chain features in type 1 diabetes. The table came from immunoSEQ multiplex PCR; TCRdb's copy has only in-frame clones and leaves some out. Of roughly 500,000 clones listed, about 32% were seen once; the top ten hold more than 0.055%. Material for sequencing was naive CD4+ T cells from blood. The receptors derive from a man in his late teens or twenties in good health. Each CDR3 is given with its conserved first and last residue. The order of the fields is J gene, D gene, clone size, V gene, CDR3 protein, CDR3 DNA. A D gene is named only where the DNA matches it firmly. Where a row states a size, it is once, few, many or the class of an expanded clone; other rows omit it.

J gene: TRBJ2-1
D gene: TRBD2
clone size: NA
V gene: TRBV4-1
CDR3 protein: CASSLAGVYNEQFF
CDR3 DNA: TGCGCCAGCAGCCTAGCGGGAGTCTACAATGAGCAGTTCTTC

J gene: TRBJ2-1
D gene: NA
clone size: few
V gene: TRBV6-5
CDR3 protein: CASSVRVGEQFF
CDR3 DNA: TGTGCCAGCTCAGTCAGGGTTGGCGAGCAGTTCTTC

J gene: TRBJ2-7
D gene: TRBD2
clone size: NA
V gene: TRBV13
CDR3 protein: CASSHGGEGSGIYEQYF
CDR3 DNA: TGTGCCAGCAGCCACGGGGGAGAAGGTAGCGGGATTTACGAGCAGTACTTC

J gene: TRBJ1-1
D gene: NA
clone size: few
V gene: TRBV14
CDR3 protein: CASSQAGGLMNTEAFF
CDR3 DNA: TGTGCCAGCAGCCAAGCCGGGGGCCTCATGAACACTGAAGCTTTCTTT

J gene: TRBJ2-1
D gene: NA
clone size: NA
V gene: TRBV12-5
CDR3 protein: CASDFQGSEQFF
CDR3 DNA: TGTGCTAGTGACTTCCAAGGCAGTGAGCAGTTCTTC

J gene: TRBJ1-1
D gene: NA
clone size: NA
V gene: TRBV5-4
CDR3 protein: CASSKPAGTPEAFF
CDR3 DNA: TGTGCCAGCAGCAAACCGGCCGGGACCCCTGAAGCTTTCTTT

J gene: TRBJ1-2
D gene: TRBD1
clone size: NA
V gene: TRBV19
CDR3 protein: CASIGTGTYGYTF
CDR3 DNA: TGTGCCAGTATCGGGACAGGGACCTATGGCTACACCTTC

J gene: TRBJ2-6
D gene: NA
clone size: NA
V gene: TRBV6-6
CDR3 protein: CASDRPDSGANVLTF
CDR3 DNA: TGTGCCAGCGACAGGCCGGACTCTGGGGCCAACGTCCTGACTTTC

J gene: TRBJ2-7
D gene: NA
clone size: NA
V gene: TRBV7-8
CDR3 protein: CASSFDRLYEQYF
CDR3 DNA: TGTGCCAGCAGCTTCGACAGGCTCTACGAGCAGTACTTC

J gene: TRBJ2-4
D gene: NA
clone size: NA
V gene: TRBV4-2
CDR3 protein: CASSHPRARQYF
CDR3 DNA: TGTGCCAGCAGCCACCCACGGGCCAGACAGTACTTC

J gene: TRBJ2-2
D gene: NA
clone size: NA
V gene: TRBV29-1
CDR3 protein: CSVIKPFTGELFF
CDR3 DNA: TGCAGCGTTATAAAGCCATTCACCGGGGAGCTGTTTTTT

J gene: TRBJ2-3
D gene: TRBD1
clone size: NA
V gene: TRBV27
CDR3 protein: CASSSTGGRDTQYF
CDR3 DNA: TGTGCCAGCAGTAGTACAGGGGGGAGAGATACGCAGTATTTT

J gene: TRBJ2-7
D gene: TRBD2
clone size: NA
V gene: TRBV25-1
CDR3 protein: CASSDSGLAGIYEQYF
CDR3 DNA: TGTGCCAGCAGTGACTCCGGACTAGCGGGGATCTACGAGCAGTACTTC

J gene: TRBJ2-3
D gene: NA
clone size: few
V gene: TRBV18
CDR3 protein: CASSPSQGRADTQYF
CDR3 DNA: TGTGCCAGCTCACCATCACAGGGACGGGCAGATACGCAGTATTTT

J gene: TRBJ2-1
D gene: NA
clone size: NA
V gene: TRBV29-1
CDR3 protein: CSVGGVYYNEQFF
CDR3 DNA: TGCAGCGTCGGAGGTGTCTACTACAATGAGCAGTTCTTC

J gene: TRBJ2-7
D gene: NA
clone size: NA
V gene: TRBV30
CDR3 protein: CAGDHSYEQYF
CDR3 DNA: TGTGCCGGTGACCACTCCTACGAGCAGTACTTC

J gene: TRBJ2-2
D gene: NA
clone size: few
V gene: TRBV10-3
CDR3 protein: CAISEGSADTGELFF
CDR3 DNA: TGTGCCATCAGTGAGGGGAGCGCGGACACCGGGGAGCTGTTTTTT

J gene: TRBJ2-5
D gene: NA
clone size: NA
V gene: TRBV5-4
CDR3 protein: CASSLRETQYF
CDR3 DNA: TGTGCCAGCAGCTTGAGGGAGACCCAGTACTTC

J gene: TRBJ2-7
D gene: TRBD2
clone size: few
V gene: TRBV30
CDR3 protein: CAWAGTSGAPDF
CDR3 DNA: TGTGCCTGGGCCGGGACTAGCGGAGCCCCCGACTTC

J gene: TRBJ2-3
D gene: NA
clone size: NA
V gene: TRBV7-9
CDR3 protein: CASSLDRTATDTQYF
CDR3 DNA: TGTGCCAGCAGCTTAGACCGGACAGCAACAGATACGCAGTATTTT

J gene: TRBJ2-3
D gene: NA
clone size: few
V gene: TRBV6-6
CDR3 protein: CASNLGGAYTQYF
CDR3 DNA: TGTGCCAGTAACCTGGGGGGCGCATATACGCAGTATTTT

J gene: TRBJ2-5
D gene: NA
clone size: NA
V gene: TRBV10-3
CDR3 protein: CAISDSGVETQYF
CDR3 DNA: TGTGCCATCAGTGATTCAGGGGTGGAGACCCAGTACTTC